The 15 T cell receptor beta chains below were found in one sample sequenced in a study of cytomegalovirus exposure and HLA in healthy donors. The PCR was carried out with 60 Vbeta primers and 13 Jbeta primers. Profiling relied on immunoSEQ multiplex PCR, and the TCRdb table lists in-frame clones only, not all of them. The sample lists 150,000 or so clones, approximately 70% occurring once. The sample comprised PBMCs. These receptors were obtained from a woman in her late teens or twenties in good health and CMV-seronegative.

This sequence joins TRBV5-6 and TRBJ2-7; TRBD1 might be the D (6 bases). Germline CDR1 is SGHDT and CDR2 is YYEEEE. The CDR3 extends over 14 amino acids. V lost 6 bases, J lost 3 bases, and 16 bases lay in between. CDR3 coding DNA: TGTGCCAGCACCCCTCCGGGCAGGGGCTACGAGCAGTACTTC. It translates to CASTPPGRGYEQYF.

This clone appeared a few times. The chain employs TRBV6-1 and TRBJ1-2; weak D call: TRBD1 (6 bases). V lost 2 bases and J lost 8, with 9 bases in between. Germline V lookup: CDR1 MNHNS, CDR2 SASEGT. The CDR3 is 12 residues long. CDR3 sequence: CASSETRGGYTF. The CDR3 bases are TGTGCCAGCAGTGAAACCAGGGGCGGCTACACCTTC.

This chain links TRBV4-3 with TRBJ2-7; the D gene is possibly TRBD1 (5 bases). V lost 4 bases, J lost 4 bases, and 20 bases lay in between. There are 16 residues in the CDR3. From germline, CDR1 is LGHNA and CDR2 YSLEER. The DNA of the CDR3 is TGCGCCAGCAGCCTGAAGGTTTCACAGACAGTATACGAGCAGTACTTC. This encodes CASSLKVSQTVYEQYF.

V gene TRBV7-2 combines with J gene TRBJ1-2; 7 bases agree with TRBD1. The V segment lost 5 bases and the J segment 4 bases; nucleotides outside the gene matches: 7. CDR3 size: 14 residues. CDR1 and CDR2 (germline): SGHTA, FQGNSA. CDR3 DNA: TGTGCCAGCAGCGATGGACAGGCTATCTATGGCTACACCTTC. Amino acid sequence: CASSDGQAIYGYTF. Variable domain in full (rest from reference TRBV7-2 and TRBJ1-2): GAGVSQSPSNKVTEKGKDVELRCDPISGHTALYWYRQSLGQGLEFLIYFQGNSAPDKSGLPSDRFSAERTGGSVSTLTIQRTQQEDSAVYLCASSDGQAIYGYTFGSGTRLTVV.

The J gene is TRBJ2-1, the V gene TRBV7-2; D is uncertain. Germline V lookup: CDR1 SGHTA, CDR2 FQGNSA. Trimming took 2 bases from V and 6 from J, leaving 5 bases between them. The CDR3 loop spans 12 amino acids. In DNA, the CDR3 is TGTGCCAGCAGCTTATTAGTCAATGAGCAGTTCTTC. Protein product: CASSLLVNEQFF.

This chain joins TRBV27 and TRBJ2-1; TRBD2 agrees at 12 bases. The J segment lost 0 bases and the V segment lost 3 bases, leaving 3 bases of the junction unmatched. This CDR3 spans 17 amino acids. Per the germline V gene, CDR1 is MNHEY and CDR2 is SMNVEV (reference sequence). The CDR3 nucleotides read TGTGCCAGCAGTTTCGGACTAGCGGGGAGCTCCTACAATGAGCAGTTCTTC. Translation: CASSFGLAGSSYNEQFF.

V and J are TRBV6-5 and TRBJ1-2; 10 positions agree with TRBD1. In germline, CDR1 is MNHEY, CDR2 SVGAGI. The V gene end was trimmed by 2 bases and the J gene end by 5 bases; junction bases not matched to a gene: 5. This CDR3 has 15 residues. This CDR3 reads CASSYAQGQGYGYTF. CDR3 sequence (DNA): TGTGCCAGCAGTTACGCGCAGGGACAGGGGTATGGCTACACCTTC.

The genes are TRBV29-1 and TRBJ2-7, with 10 nucleotides matching TRBD1. The CDR3 is made up of 15 amino acids. The germline V gene has CDR1 SQVTM and CDR2 ANQGSEA. V lost 2 bases and J lost 7; bases outside the gene matches: 11. DNA of the CDR3: TGCAGCGTTGAAAGATGGCGACAGGGGGCGAGAGAGCAGTACGTC. Translating it yields CSVERWRQGAREQYV.

V and J are TRBV6-4 and TRBJ1-6; TRBD1 aligns across 9 bases. Germline CDR1 and CDR2: MRHNA and SNTAGT. V lost 0 bases and J lost 6; bases outside the gene matches: 0. The CDR3 contains 15 residues. This chain's CDR3 is CASSDSTGGNSPLHF. DNA of the CDR3: TGTGCCAGCAGTGACTCGACAGGGGGTAATTCACCCCTCCACTTT.

This sequence joins TRBV4-3 and TRBJ2-6; maybe TRBD1 (6 bases). Germline V gene lookup returns CDR1 LGHNA and CDR2 YSLEER. V was pared by 0 bases and J by 2 bases, with 11 bases between. CDR3 length: 17 amino acids. Written as DNA, the CDR3 is TGCGCCAGCAGCCAAGAAGTGGGGGCAGCTGGGGCCAACGTCCTGACTTTC. Its protein is CASSQEVGAAGANVLTF.

The V call is TRBV11-2, the J call TRBJ2-2, with D uncertain. The CDR3 contains 13 residues. The germline gives CDR1 SGHAT, CDR2 FQNNGV. The ends were cut back, 2 bases at V and 3 bases at J, with 4 bases in the middle. Here the CDR3 reads CASSLTDTGELFF. CDR3 in DNA: TGTGCCAGCAGCTTAACAGACACCGGGGAGCTGTTTTTT.

The genes are TRBV7-2 and TRBJ1-2, with D unresolved. The V end lost 4 bases, the J end lost 0 bases, and 9 bases lay between the germline ends. The CDR3 covers 14 residues. The germline V gene encodes CDR1 SGHTA and CDR2 FQGNSA. The CDR3 spells CASSSRQANYGYTF. The CDR3 bases are TGTGCCAGCAGCTCAAGACAAGCTAACTATGGCTACACCTTC.

This chain links TRBV5-1 with TRBJ2-7; weak D call: TRBD1 (5 bases). CDR3 length: 13 residues. Trimming removed 0 bases from V and 3 bases from J, with 7 bases in between. Per germline, CDR1 SGHRS and CDR2 YFSETQ. CDR3 loop: CASSLETVYEQYF. CDR3 DNA sequence: TGCGCCAGCAGCTTGGAGACAGTCTACGAGCAGTACTTC. Full variable domain (rest looked up from reference TRBV5-1 and TRBJ2-7): KAGVTQTPRYLIKTRGQQVTLSCSPISGHRSVSWYQQTPGQGLQFLFEYFSETQRNKGNFPGRFSGRQFSNSRSEMNVSTLELGDSALYLCASSLETVYEQYFGPGTRLTVT.

The rearrangement joins TRBV29-1 to TRBJ1-2; D is undetermined. Germline V gene data show CDR1 as SQVTM and CDR2 as ANQGSEA. Trimming took off 4 bases at V and 6 bases at J, with 9 bases between the two ends. This CDR3 has 11 residues. CDR3 residues: CSVGQIHGYTF. CDR3 nucleotide sequence: TGCAGCGTTGGGCAGATCCATGGCTACACCTTC.

This clone was recorded only once. The J gene is TRBJ2-5, the V gene TRBV29-1, with D unclear. The CDR3 covers 13 residues. Germline V gene data show CDR1 as SQVTM and CDR2 as ANQGSEA. Deletions cut 3 bases from V and 0 bases from J, with 8 bases between. Here the CDR3 reads CSVDSPDQETQYF. CDR3 coding DNA: TGCAGCGTTGATAGCCCAGACCAAGAGACCCAGTACTTC.